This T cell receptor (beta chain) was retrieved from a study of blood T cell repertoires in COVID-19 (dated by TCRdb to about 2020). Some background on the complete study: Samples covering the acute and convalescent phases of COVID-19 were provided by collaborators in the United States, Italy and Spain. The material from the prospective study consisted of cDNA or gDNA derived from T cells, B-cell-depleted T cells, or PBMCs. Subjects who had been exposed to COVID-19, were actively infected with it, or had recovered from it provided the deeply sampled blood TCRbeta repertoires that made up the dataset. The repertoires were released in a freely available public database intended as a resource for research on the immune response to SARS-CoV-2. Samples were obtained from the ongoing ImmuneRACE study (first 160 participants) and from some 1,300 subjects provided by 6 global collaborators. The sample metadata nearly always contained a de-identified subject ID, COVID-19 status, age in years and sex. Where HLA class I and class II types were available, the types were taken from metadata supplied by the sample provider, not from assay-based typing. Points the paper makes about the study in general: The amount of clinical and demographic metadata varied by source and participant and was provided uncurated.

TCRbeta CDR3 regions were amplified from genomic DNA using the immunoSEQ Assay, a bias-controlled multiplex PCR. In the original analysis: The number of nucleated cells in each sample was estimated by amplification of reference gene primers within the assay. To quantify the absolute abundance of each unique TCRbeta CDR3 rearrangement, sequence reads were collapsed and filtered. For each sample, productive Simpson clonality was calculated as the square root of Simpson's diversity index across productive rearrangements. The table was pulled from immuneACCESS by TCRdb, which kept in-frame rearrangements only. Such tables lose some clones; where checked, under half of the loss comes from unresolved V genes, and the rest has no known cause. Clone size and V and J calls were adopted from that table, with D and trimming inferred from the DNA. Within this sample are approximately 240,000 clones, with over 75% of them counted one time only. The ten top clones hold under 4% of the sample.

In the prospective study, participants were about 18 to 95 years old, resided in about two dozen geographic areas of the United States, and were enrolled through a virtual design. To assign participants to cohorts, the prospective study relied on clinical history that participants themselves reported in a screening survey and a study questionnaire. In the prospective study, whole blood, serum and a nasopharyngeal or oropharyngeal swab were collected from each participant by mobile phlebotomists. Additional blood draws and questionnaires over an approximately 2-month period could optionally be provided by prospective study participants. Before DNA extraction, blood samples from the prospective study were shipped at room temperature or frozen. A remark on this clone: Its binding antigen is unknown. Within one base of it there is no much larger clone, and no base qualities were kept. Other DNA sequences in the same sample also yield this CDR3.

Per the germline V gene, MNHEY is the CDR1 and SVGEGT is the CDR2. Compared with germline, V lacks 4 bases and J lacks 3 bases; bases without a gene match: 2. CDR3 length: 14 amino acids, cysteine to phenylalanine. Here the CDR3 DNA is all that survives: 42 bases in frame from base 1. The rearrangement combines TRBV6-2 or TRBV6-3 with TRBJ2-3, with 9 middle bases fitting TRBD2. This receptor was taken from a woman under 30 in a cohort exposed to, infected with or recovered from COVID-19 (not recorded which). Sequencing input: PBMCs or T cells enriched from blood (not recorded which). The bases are TGTGCCAGCAGTTCGGGACTAGCAACAGATACGCAGTATTTT. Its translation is CASSSGLATDTQYF.